The 27 T cell receptor beta chains below were found in one sample sequenced in a study of cytomegalovirus exposure and HLA in healthy donors. TCRdb's copy holds only in-frame clones and misses some; the assay was immunoSEQ multiplex PCR. The data contain about 180,000 clones, around 84% of them singletons. The sample comprised PBMCs. The receptors derive from a man between 18 and 29 years old in good health and CMV-seropositive.

This rearrangement joins TRBV19 to TRBJ1-5, with TRBD1 matching over 7 bases. With V trimmed by 6 bases and J by 2 bases, 7 bases remained unmatched. Germline V gives CDR1 LNHDA, CDR2 SQIVND (reference sequence). CDR3 size: 15 residues. CDR3: CASRQQGYGNQPQHF. CDR3 nucleotide sequence: TGTGCCAGTAGGCAACAGGGGTACGGCAATCAGCCCCAGCATTTT.

This clone was seen once. V is TRBV5-6 and J is TRBJ2-7; weak D call: TRBD2 (5 bases). The CDR3 extends over 15 amino acids. V gave up 0 bases and J gave up 0 bases, with 10 bases separating them. Germline V gives CDR1 SGHDT, CDR2 YYEEEE. CDR3 residues: CASSLGLGSSYEQYF. CDR3 nucleotides: TGTGCCAGCAGCTTGGGGTTAGGGAGCTCCTACGAGCAGTACTTC.

The chain has TRBV2 and TRBJ1-1; D is unclear. Trimming removed 10 bases from V and 0 bases from J, with 12 bases in between. This CDR3 has 13 amino acids. Germline V gives CDR1 SNHLY, CDR2 FYNNEI. The CDR3 DNA sequence: TGTGCCACCACACCGGGGTTGAACACTGAAGCTTTCTTT. Translated, it gives CATTPGLNTEAFF.

Only a few counts were recorded for this clone. The chain joins TRBV7-2 to TRBJ1-2; possibly TRBD1 for D (5 bases). Germline CDR1 is SGHTA and CDR2 is FQGNSA. V was clipped by 1 base and J by 8 bases, with 17 bases between them. This CDR3 contains 15 residues. The CDR3 region has the DNA TGTGCCAGCAGCTTAGGGGGCCCGGCGGTGGAAGGCTACACCTTC. It is translated as CASSLGGPAVEGYTF.

V usage is TRBV28 and J usage is TRBJ2-7; 8 bases are a match to TRBD1. The V gene end was trimmed by 2 bases and the J gene end by 1 base; junction bases not matched to a gene: 7. The CDR3 is 16 amino acids. Germline values: CDR1 MDHEN, CDR2 SYDVKM. The CDR3 region is CASSLTDRANSYEQYF. CDR3 DNA sequence: TGTGCCAGCAGTTTAACGGACAGGGCGAATTCCTACGAGCAGTACTTC.

The gene calls are TRBV28 and TRBJ1-2, with TRBD1 matching 7 bases. This CDR3 has 17 residues. Germline V CDR1 and CDR2: MDHEN, SYDVKM. The junction had 18 bases not matched to a gene; V was cut back by 5 bases and J by 6 bases. The CDR3 reads CASSPGSLRDSRHGYTF. CDR3 coding DNA: TGTGCCAGCAGTCCCGGGAGCCTCAGGGACAGCAGACATGGCTACACCTTC.

V gene TRBV6-6 combines with J gene TRBJ2-2; 10 bases fit TRBD1. CDR1 is MNHNY and CDR2 is SVGAGI in the germline V gene (reference sequence). With 5 bases clipped from V and 7 bases from J, the junction kept 1 base outside the gene matches. The CDR3 extends over 13 amino acids. The CDR3 DNA reads as TGTGCCAGCAGTCGGACAGGGGGCGGGGAGCTGTTTTTT. This encodes CASSRTGGGELFF.

J is TRBJ1-1 and V is TRBV6-6; D gene unclear. Germline-derived CDR1 and CDR2 are MNHNY and SVGAGI (reference sequence). The ends were cut back, 4 bases at V and 1 base at J, with 13 bases in the middle. The CDR3 spans 15 residues. The CDR3 spells CASSSRTTRNTEAFF. The DNA for the CDR3 is TGTGCCAGCAGTTCTCGAACGACTAGGAACACTGAAGCTTTCTTT.

The sample holds a few counts of this clone. This chain uses TRBV29-1 with TRBJ2-5, with D hard to call. This CDR3 region has 12 residues. The V and J ends lost 3 bases and 5 bases respectively, with 10 bases between them. Germline lookup yields CDR1 SQVTM and CDR2 ANQGSEA. This CDR3 reads CSVEADPETQYF. Written as DNA, the CDR3 is TGCAGCGTTGAGGCAGATCCGGAGACCCAGTACTTC.

The V and J genes are TRBV7-9 and TRBJ1-4; D is unresolved. The CDR3 totals 15 residues. V was trimmed by 5 bases and J by 8 bases, leaving 18 bases between them. The germline gives CDR1 SEHNR, CDR2 FQNEAQ (reference sequence). The CDR3 sequence: CASSRAGSLEEKLFF. CDR3 nucleotides: TGTGCCAGCAGCCGGGCGGGGTCGTTGGAGGAAAAACTGTTTTTT.

The rearrangement links TRBV9 to TRBJ1-3; maybe TRBD1 (6 bases). This CDR3 spans 16 amino acids. Trimming shortened V by 4 bases and J by 3 bases, and 17 bases separated the two germline ends. The germline V gene encodes CDR1 SGDLS and CDR2 YYNGEE. The CDR3 loop reads CASSLEGRGGGNTIYF. CDR3 DNA sequence: TGTGCCAGCAGCTTAGAAGGGCGAGGGGGTGGAAACACCATATATTTT.

In this sample, this clone turned up a few times. Other DNA sequences of this sample code for an identical CDR3. The chain uses TRBV30 and TRBJ1-1; 7 positions match TRBD1. The CDR3 contains 12 residues. The germline V gene encodes CDR1 GTSNPN and CDR2 SVGIG (reference sequence). V trimming: 8 bases; J trimming: 4 bases; junction bases outside the gene matches: 7. This chain's CDR3 is CAGSGGSTEAFF. Written as DNA, the CDR3 is TGTGCCGGTTCAGGGGGAAGCACTGAAGCTTTCTTT. Full variable domain (remainder filled in from reference TRBV30 and TRBJ1-1): SQTIHQWPATLVQPVGSPLSLECTVEGTSNPNLYWYRQAAGRGLQLLFYSVGIGQISSEVPQNLSASRPQDRQFILSSKKLLLSDSGFYLCAGSGGSTEAFFGQGTRLTVV.

The rearrangement joins TRBV6-5 to TRBJ1-2; 7 positions agree with TRBD1. Germline V gives CDR1 MNHEY, CDR2 SVGAGI. CDR3 length: 13 residues. Trimming cost V 8 bases and J 8 bases; bases outside gene matches: 11. The CDR3 coding sequence is TGTGCCAGCGGATCGACAGGGCTCGGCGGCTACACCTTC. It codes for CASGSTGLGGYTF.

The chain employs TRBV11-2 and TRBJ2-1, with TRBD2 matching over 7 bases. V lost 2 bases to trimming and J lost 3 bases; unmatched junction nucleotides: 4. The CDR3 sequence is 15 residues long. Germline CDR1 is SGHAT and CDR2 is FQNNGV. Here the CDR3 reads CASSLYASGYNEQFF. CDR3 nucleotide sequence: TGTGCCAGCAGCTTATATGCTAGCGGCTACAATGAGCAGTTCTTC.

The rearrangement links TRBV4-1 to TRBJ2-4; 10 positions agree with TRBD1. Trimming at V came to 6 bases and at J to 7 bases, leaving 9 bases not matched to a gene. This CDR3 has 15 residues. Germline CDR1 and CDR2: MGHRA and YSYEKL. The CDR3 here is CASSLGWTGGNIQYF. Written as DNA, the CDR3 is TGCGCCAGCAGTTTGGGATGGACAGGGGGTAACATTCAGTACTTC.

This clone was counted once. The chain joins TRBV14 to TRBJ2-7, with TRBD2 matching 7 bases. The V and J ends lost 5 bases and 6 bases, in that order; junction bases with no gene match: 13. The CDR3 is made up of 15 amino acids. Germline CDR1 SGHDN, CDR2 FVKESK. The CDR3: CASSAPSGGGGEQYF. As DNA, the CDR3 is TGTGCCAGCAGCGCTCCTAGCGGAGGAGGTGGCGAGCAGTACTTC.

The chain recombines TRBV5-6 with TRBJ1-3; a possible D gene is TRBD1 (5 bases). CDR1 is SGHDT and CDR2 is YYEEEE in the germline V gene. The V end lost 6 bases, the J end lost 0 bases, and 10 bases lay between the germline ends. This CDR3 is 14 amino acids long. CDR3 sequence: CASTSTDSGNTIYF. As DNA, the CDR3 is TGTGCCAGCACCTCGACAGACTCTGGAAACACCATATATTTT.

The chain joins TRBV27 to TRBJ2-7; tentatively, D is TRBD2 (6 bases). V lost 5 bases to trimming and J lost 7 bases, with 18 bases between them. CDR1 and CDR2 (germline): MNHEY, SMNVEV (reference sequence). This CDR3 comprises 14 residues. CDR3 protein: CASSLQEGLGEQYF. CDR3 DNA: TGTGCCAGCAGTCTCCAGGAGGGTTTGGGGGAGCAGTACTTC.

The rearrangement joins TRBV30 to TRBJ2-1; TRBD2 might be the D (6 bases). The CDR3 has 15 amino acids. Trimming removed 0 bases from V and 6 bases from J, with 15 bases in between. Per the germline V gene, CDR1 is GTSNPN and CDR2 is SVGIG (reference sequence). Here the CDR3 reads CAWSVEAGSANEQFF. The CDR3, as DNA: TGTGCCTGGAGTGTGGAAGCGGGTTCTGCCAATGAGCAGTTCTTC.

The rearrangement links TRBV5-1 to TRBJ2-7, with no clear D. Germline CDR1 SGHRS, CDR2 YFSETQ. This CDR3 contains 15 residues. V was clipped by 1 base and J by 1 base, with 12 bases between them. CDR3 residues: CASSLTDPTSYEQYF. CDR3 sequence (DNA): TGCGCCAGCAGCTTGACAGATCCTACTTCCTACGAGCAGTACTTC. Full variable domain (missing parts from reference TRBV5-1 and TRBJ2-7): KAGVTQTPRYLIKTRGQQVTLSCSPISGHRSVSWYQQTPGQGLQFLFEYFSETQRNKGNFPGRFSGRQFSNSRSEMNVSTLELGDSALYLCASSLTDPTSYEQYFGPGTRLTVT.

V is TRBV10-2 and J is TRBJ2-7, with a weak D call TRBD1 (6 bases). CDR1 WSHSY and CDR2 SAAADI come from the germline V gene. The CDR3 contains 13 residues. V was trimmed by 6 bases and J by 3 bases, leaving 12 bases between them. The CDR3 region has the DNA TGCGCCAGCAGGGACAGCCCCGACTACGAGCAGTACTTC. Translated, it gives CASRDSPDYEQYF.

The chain employs TRBV11-2 and TRBJ1-1; no firm D call. The CDR3 extends over 13 amino acids. Germline V gene sequence: CDR1 SGHAT, CDR2 FQNNGV. Trimming cost V 3 bases and J 3 bases, with 8 bases left between them. CDR3 in DNA: TGTGCCAGCAGCTTCGCCGGGGACACTGAAGCTTTCTTT. Protein sequence: CASSFAGDTEAFF.

There are a few counts of this clone. V is TRBV4-1 and J is TRBJ1-5; D gene uncertain. The CDR3 is 14 residues long. The germline V gene encodes CDR1 MGHRA and CDR2 YSYEKL. Trimming stripped 1 base from V and 2 bases from J, with 6 bases between. The CDR3 DNA follows: TGCGCCAGCAGCCAAGCTCCAGGCAATCAGCCCCAGCATTTT. It yields the protein CASSQAPGNQPQHF.

The rearrangement uses TRBV7-3 and TRBJ1-5; D unclear. CDR3 length: 13 amino acids. Germline V CDR1 and CDR2: SGHTA, FQGTGA. V gave up 5 bases and J gave up 4 bases, with 9 bases separating them. For the CDR3, the DNA is TGTGCCAGCAGCCTCGACACTAATCAGCCCCAGCATTTT. Its protein is CASSLDTNQPQHF.

V usage is TRBV27 and J usage is TRBJ1-1; the D is unclear. The CDR3 extends over 13 amino acids. CDR1 is MNHEY and CDR2 is SMNVEV in the germline V gene (reference sequence). V was cut by 4 bases and J by 1 base, with 7 bases left in between. CDR3 DNA sequence: TGTGCCAGCAGTTCCCCGGGGAACACTGAAGCTTTCTTT. It specifies CASSSPGNTEAFF.

The CDR3 DNA reads TGTGCCAGCAGTGCGGCGGGGGGGCTCAGGTATGGCTACACCTTC. Protein: CASSAAGGLRYGYTF. This chain links TRBV27 with TRBJ1-2; the D gene is possibly TRBD1 (6 bases). V was pared by 5 bases and J by 5 bases, with 18 bases between. This CDR3 comprises 15 residues. Germline loops: CDR1 MNHEY, CDR2 SMNVEV (reference sequence).

The V call is TRBV6-5, the J call TRBJ2-7; 8 bases are a match to TRBD2. V was clipped by 4 bases and J by 4 bases; unmatched bases: 6. The CDR3 has 14 amino acids. Germline V gives CDR1 MNHEY, CDR2 SVGAGI. CDR3: CASSSSGSLYEQYF. CDR3 bases: TGTGCCAGCAGTTCCAGCGGGAGCCTTTACGAGCAGTACTTC.